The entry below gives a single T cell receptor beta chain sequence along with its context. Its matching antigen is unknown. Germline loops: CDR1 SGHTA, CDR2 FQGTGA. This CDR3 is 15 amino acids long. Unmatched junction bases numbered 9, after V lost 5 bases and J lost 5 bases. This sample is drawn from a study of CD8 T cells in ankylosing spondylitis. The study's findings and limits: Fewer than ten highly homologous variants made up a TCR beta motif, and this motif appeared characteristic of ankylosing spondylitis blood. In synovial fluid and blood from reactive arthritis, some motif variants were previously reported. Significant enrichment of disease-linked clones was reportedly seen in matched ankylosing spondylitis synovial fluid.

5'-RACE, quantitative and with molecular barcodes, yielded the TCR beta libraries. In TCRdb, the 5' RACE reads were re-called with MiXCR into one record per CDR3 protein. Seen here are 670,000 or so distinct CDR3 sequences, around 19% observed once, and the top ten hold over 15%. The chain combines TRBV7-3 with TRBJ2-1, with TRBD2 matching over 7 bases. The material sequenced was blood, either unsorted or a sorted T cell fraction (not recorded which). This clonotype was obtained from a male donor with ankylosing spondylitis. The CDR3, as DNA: TGTGCCAGCAGCCCCTCTAGCGGAGCGAACAATGAGCAGTTCTTC. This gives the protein CASSPSSGANNEQFF. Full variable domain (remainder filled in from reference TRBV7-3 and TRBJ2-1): GAGVSQTPSNKVTEKGKYVELRCDPISGHTALYWYRQSLGQGPEFLIYFQGTGAADDSGLPNDRFFAVRPEGSVSTLKIQRTERGDSAVYLCASSPSSGANNEQFFGPGTRLTVL.